The clone carrying this T cell receptor beta chain has just a few counts. The data originate from a study of blood T cell repertoires in COVID-19. As for the study in general: Samples representing acute and convalescent COVID-19 were sourced from the United States, Italy and Spain.

There are 15 residues in the CDR3. CDR1 is MNHEY and CDR2 is SMNVEV in the germline V gene (reference sequence). V dropped 4 bases and J dropped 1 base, with 13 bases sitting between them. Authors' data handling: Estimation of nucleated cell counts relied on the amplification of reference gene primers. Generated by immunoSEQ multiplex PCR, the TCRdb table keeps only in-frame clones and is missing some. From that table come the V and J calls and clone size; the DNA was used to work out D and trimming. The profile shows about 52,000 clones, roughly 87% of them singletons. The V call is TRBV27, the J call TRBJ1-1, with D perhaps TRBD1 (6 bases). The sample consisted of peripheral blood. The clonotype originates from a human donor with active COVID-19. The donor label of this sample is uncertain. DNA for the CDR3: TGTGCCAGCAGTTGGCTACAGGGCCCGAACACTGAAGCTTTCTTT. Encoded protein: CASSWLQGPNTEAFF.